This entry describes one TCR beta chain. This specimen belongs to a study of cytomegalovirus exposure and HLA in healthy donors. In the PCR, 60 Vbeta and 13 Jbeta primers were used. This table comes from immunoSEQ multiplex PCR, and its TCRdb copy is limited to in-frame clones, with some not included. This listing includes over 70,000 clones. Sequencing was performed on PBMCs. The sequence derives from a woman in her thirties or forties in good health and CMV-seropositive.

Here the CDR3 reads CASSIGGGAGEQFF. DNA for the CDR3: TGTGCCAGCAGCATAGGAGGGGGAGCCGGTGAGCAGTTCTTC. The chain employs TRBV7-9 and TRBJ2-1; tentatively, D is TRBD1 or TRBD2 (6 bases each). This CDR3 spans 14 amino acids. CDR1 SEHNR and CDR2 FQNEAQ come from the germline V gene (reference sequence). Trimming left V 5 bases short and J 9 bases short, with 17 bases between.